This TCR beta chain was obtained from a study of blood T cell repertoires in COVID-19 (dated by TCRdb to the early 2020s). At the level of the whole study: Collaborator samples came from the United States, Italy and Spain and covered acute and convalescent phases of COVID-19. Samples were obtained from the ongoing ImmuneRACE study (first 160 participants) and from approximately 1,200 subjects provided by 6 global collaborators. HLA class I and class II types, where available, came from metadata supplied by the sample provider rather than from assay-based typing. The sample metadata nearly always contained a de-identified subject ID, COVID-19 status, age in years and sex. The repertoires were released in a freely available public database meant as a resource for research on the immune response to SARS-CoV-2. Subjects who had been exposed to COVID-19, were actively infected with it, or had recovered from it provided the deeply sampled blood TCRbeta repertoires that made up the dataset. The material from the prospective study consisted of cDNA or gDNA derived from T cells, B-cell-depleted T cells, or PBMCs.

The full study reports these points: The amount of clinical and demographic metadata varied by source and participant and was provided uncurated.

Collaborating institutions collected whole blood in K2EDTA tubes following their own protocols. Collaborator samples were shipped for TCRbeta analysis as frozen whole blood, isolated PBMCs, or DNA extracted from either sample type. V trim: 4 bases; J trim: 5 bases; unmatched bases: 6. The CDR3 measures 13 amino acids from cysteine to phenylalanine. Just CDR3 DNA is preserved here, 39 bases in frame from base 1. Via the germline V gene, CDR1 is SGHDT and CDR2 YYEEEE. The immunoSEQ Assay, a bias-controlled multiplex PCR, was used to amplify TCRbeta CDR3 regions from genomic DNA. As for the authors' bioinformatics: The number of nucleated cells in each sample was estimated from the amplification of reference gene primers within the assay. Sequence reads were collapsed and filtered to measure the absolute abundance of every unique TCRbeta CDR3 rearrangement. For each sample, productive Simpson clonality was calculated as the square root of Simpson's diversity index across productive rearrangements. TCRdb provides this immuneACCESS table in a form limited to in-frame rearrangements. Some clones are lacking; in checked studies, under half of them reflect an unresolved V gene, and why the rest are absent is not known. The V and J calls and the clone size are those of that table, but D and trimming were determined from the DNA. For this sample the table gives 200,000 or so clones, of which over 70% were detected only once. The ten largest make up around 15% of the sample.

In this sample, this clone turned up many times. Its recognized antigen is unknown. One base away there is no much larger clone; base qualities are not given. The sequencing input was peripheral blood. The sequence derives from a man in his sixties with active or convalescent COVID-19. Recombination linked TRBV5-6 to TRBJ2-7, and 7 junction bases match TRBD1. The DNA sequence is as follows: TGTGCCAGCAGCCTTACAGGGGTACACGAGCAGTACTTC. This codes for CASSLTGVHEQYF.